The rows below give T cell receptor beta chains drawn from one sample of a study of T-cell reconstitution after alpha-beta-depleted transplantation in children. MiXCR was run by TCRdb on the PCR reads, yielding one entry per CDR3 protein. The table has hundreds of thousands of distinct CDR3 sequences, 10% to 15% seen once. The specimen was PBMCs, mostly from graft donor cells, collected 360 days after TCRalphabeta/CD19-depleted stem cell transplant. These receptors all stem from a male patient aged 10 to 17 who had a stem cell transplant for acute myeloid leukemia, so the T cells may come from the graft donor. The CDR3 runs from the conserved cysteine through the conserved F or W. D genes are given only for firm matches. A clone size is listed for some rows: how often the clone was seen (once, few, many), or a class if it is expanded.

j_call	v_call	d_call	clone_size	cdr3_nt	cdr3_aa
TRBJ2-2	TRBV19	TRBD2	many	TGTGCCAGTGCCGGGACTAGCGGTCCCGGGGAGCTGTTTTTT	CASAGTSGPGELFF
TRBJ1-1	TRBV27	TRBD1	NA	TGTGCCAGCACCACGACAGGGTACACTGAAGCTTTCTTT	CASTTTGYTEAFF
TRBJ2-6	TRBV30	NA	NA	TGTGCCTGGAGCCGACATTGGGGCAGCCACTCTGGGGCCAACGTCCTGACTTTC	CAWSRHWGSHSGANVLTF
TRBJ2-5	TRBV11-1	TRBD1	NA	TGTGCCAGCAGCTTAGCCCTTTGGGGACAGGGGCTACCCGGGACCCAGTACTTC	CASSLALWGQGLPGTQYF
TRBJ2-7	TRBV4-2	NA	few	TGTGCCAGCAGCCAGCCCCCCTTCGGCGGCGCCTACGAGCAGTACTTC	CASSQPPFGGAYEQYF
TRBJ2-3	TRBV15	TRBD2	few	TGTGCCACCAGCGGAGGACTAGCGGCAGATACGCAGTATTTT	CATSGGLAADTQYF
TRBJ2-3	TRBV5-1	NA	few	TGCGCCAGCAGCTTGTTTGTCCGCACAGATACGCAGTATTTT	CASSLFVRTDTQYF
TRBJ2-7	TRBV29-1	NA	few	TGCAGCGTCGGCGTCGGCCAGTTAACTGGGACGGCCCCCTACGAGCAGTACTTC	CSVGVGQLTGTAPYEQYF
TRBJ2-7	TRBV10-3	NA	NA	TGTGCCAGTGAAGGGACGTCCGCCTACGAGCAGTACTTC	CASEGTSAYEQYF
TRBJ2-7	TRBV20-1	TRBD1	many	TGCAGTGCGGACGACGGGACAGTCCTATCCTACGAGCAGTACTTC	CSADDGTVLSYEQYF
TRBJ2-7	TRBV25-1	NA	NA	TGTGCCAGCAGTGAATCAACACGGGTTAGCTCCTACGAGCAGTACTTC	CASSESTRVSSYEQYF
TRBJ2-3	TRBV30	NA	many	TGTGCCTGGAGTCCAGGGTCTCGAAGCACAGATACGCAGTATTTT	CAWSPGSRSTDTQYF
TRBJ1-4	TRBV12-3/TRBV12-4	NA	few	TGTGCCAGCAGTTACCCGGCCGGGAGGGAAAATGAAAAACTGTTTTTT	CASSYPAGRENEKLFF
TRBJ2-1	TRBV4-3	NA	few	TGCGCCAGCAGCCCGGCCCAGGGGTACGAGCAGTTCTTC	CASSPAQGYEQFF
TRBJ2-7	TRBV20-1	TRBD1	NA	TGCAGTGCTACCTCCGGGACAGGGGGCTACGAGCAGTACTTC	CSATSGTGGYEQYF
TRBJ1-3	TRBV7-2	TRBD1	few	TGTGCCAGCAGCACCCGACAGGGATCTGGAAACACCATATATTTT	CASSTRQGSGNTIYF
TRBJ2-3	TRBV24-1	NA	NA	TGTGCCACCAGTGAGGGCAGCACTTGGGATACGCAGTATTTT	CATSEGSTWDTQYF
TRBJ1-3	TRBV7-8	TRBD1	NA	TGTGCCAGCAGCTTGGACAGGGAAACCGGAAACACCATATATTTT	CASSLDRETGNTIYF
TRBJ2-1	TRBV7-9	NA	few	TGTGCCAGCAGCTCCTTACAGGGTCTGGTTTACAATGAGCAGTTCTTC	CASSSLQGLVYNEQFF
TRBJ2-7	TRBV7-2	TRBD2	NA	TGTGCCAGCAGCTTAACCGGGACTAGCGGGAGGCCCTACGAGCAGTACTTC	CASSLTGTSGRPYEQYF
TRBJ2-7	TRBV27	TRBD2	NA	TGTGCCAGCAGCCCTCAGCGGGGCTCCTACGAGCAGTACTTC	CASSPQRGSYEQYF
TRBJ2-7	TRBV30	NA	NA	TGTGCCTGGACGAGGGGGTCCTACGAGCAGTACTTC	CAWTRGSYEQYF
TRBJ2-2	TRBV4-3	NA	many	TGCGCCAGCACCCCTTGGGGTCAGAAACTCACCGGGGAGCTGTTTTTT	CASTPWGQKLTGELFF
TRBJ2-4	TRBV20-1	NA	few	TGCAGTGCCATCAGGGCGGACATTCAGTACTTC	CSAIRADIQYF
TRBJ2-4	TRBV11-2	NA	many	TGTGCCAGCACCTACTTGGCCAAAAACATTCAGTACTTC	CASTYLAKNIQYF
TRBJ2-7	TRBV20-1	NA	few	TGCAGTGCTCGAGGACAGAGTTCGACCTACGAGCAGTACTTC	CSARGQSSTYEQYF
TRBJ1-4	TRBV7-6	NA	few	TGTGCCAGCAGCTTACGGCAGGCCCAAGCAACTAATGAAAAACTGTTTTTT	CASSLRQAQATNEKLFF
TRBJ2-7	TRBV20-1	NA	many	TGCAGTGCTAGAAGGGCGGCCTCCTTCTACGAGCAGTACTTC	CSARRAASFYEQYF
TRBJ2-7	TRBV18	TRBD1	many	TGTGCCAGCTCTCAAGACAGGGAGGAGCAGTACTTC	CASSQDREEQYF
TRBJ1-2	TRBV29-1	NA	many	TGCAGCGTTGACCACGGACCCTATGGCTACACCTTC	CSVDHGPYGYTF
TRBJ2-1	TRBV10-3	TRBD2	many	TGTGCCACCCAGGAAAGAACTAGCGGGAGCAATGAGCAGTTCTTC	CATQERTSGSNEQFF
TRBJ2-6	TRBV4-3	NA	many	TGCGCCAGCAGCCAAGATCCCGACTTTGGGGCCTCTGGGGCCAACGTCCTGACTTTC	CASSQDPDFGASGANVLTF
TRBJ2-6	TRBV12-3/TRBV12-4	TRBD1	NA	TGTGCCAGCAGTTGGACAGGGGTCTTGTCTGGGGCCAACGTCCTGACTTTC	CASSWTGVLSGANVLTF